The 18 T cell receptor beta chains listed next were all sequenced from one sample in a study of CXCR3-negative and CXCR3-positive naive CD8 T cells. Study-level points and caveats: Greater hydrophobicity was found in TRB CDR3s of CXCR3-positive naive cells than of CXCR3-negative naive cells.

UMI-labeled TRB cDNA libraries were prepared by 5' RACE. From its re-call of the 5' RACE reads, TCRdb lists each CDR3 protein once, without DNA. The listing contains about 89,000 distinct CDR3 sequences. For these TCRs, the target antigens are not known. The source material was naive CXCR3+ CD8+ T cells from blood. Regarding subset: CD45RO-CCR7+CD27+CD95- naive CD8+ T cells expressing CXCR3 (TNR3+). The receptor source for this set is a human donor in good health. Some clones in this sample may be carry-over from other donors' samples.

V usage is TRBV29-1 and J usage is TRBJ2-7; checking the TCRdb D call of TRBD2 is not possible without DNA. In germline, CDR1 is SQVTM, CDR2 ANQGSEA. The CDR3 loop spans 13 amino acids. The CDR3 sequence: CSVWEGRTYEQYF.

V and J are TRBV12-3 or TRBV12-4 and TRBJ2-1; TCRdb calls TRBD1, which cannot be checked without DNA. This CDR3 is 14 amino acids long. This chain's CDR3 is CASSFGTGRNEQFF.

The rearrangement uses TRBV5-1 and TRBJ1-6; the D gene TCRdb calls, TRBD1, cannot be checked with no DNA. CDR3 length equals 13 residues. Germline V lookup: CDR1 SGHRS, CDR2 YFSETQ. This CDR3 is CASQGQNNSPLHF.

The chain is built from TRBV5-4 and TRBJ2-3. CDR3 length: 12 residues. The V gene's germline CDR1 is SGHNT and CDR2 YYREEE (reference sequence). CDR3 amino acids: CASSLVTDTQYF.

V usage is TRBV6-5 and J usage is TRBJ2-1; TCRdb gives TRBD2 as the D gene, but with no DNA this cannot be confirmed. This CDR3 is 17 amino acids long. CDR1 and CDR2 (germline): MNHEY, SVGAGI. The CDR3 region is CASSYTPGLEIPNEQFF.

Here the CDR3 reads CASSQSQAGDSYEQYF. V usage is TRBV23-1 and J usage is TRBJ2-7. TRBV23-1 is labeled an ORF, and its function is uncertain. CDR3 size: 16 residues.

This chain joins TRBV29-1 and TRBJ2-7; the D call from TCRdb, TRBD1, cannot be confirmed without DNA. The CDR3 has 13 residues. Germline CDR1 reads SQVTM; CDR2 reads ANQGSEA. CDR3 protein: CGVWTGGPYEQYF.

The gene calls are TRBV23-1 and TRBJ2-3; TCRdb calls TRBD2, which cannot be checked without DNA. TRBV23-1 is an open reading frame, and its role is uncertain. The CDR3 is made up of 20 amino acids. The CDR3 protein is CASSQLASGGPLRAPDTQYF.

The chain recombines TRBV14 with TRBJ2-3. CDR3 length: 15 residues. The germline V gene encodes CDR1 SGHDN and CDR2 FVKESK. CDR3 region: CASSQVVRGTDTQYF.

The CDR3 spells CASSQEQDRGLEQYF. The chain uses TRBV4-1 and TRBJ2-7; lacking DNA, the TRBD1 call made by TCRdb goes unchecked. The CDR3 runs 15 residues. Germline lookup yields CDR1 MGHRA and CDR2 YSYEKL.

The chain joins TRBV7-9 to TRBJ1-1. In germline, CDR1 is SEHNR, CDR2 FQNEAQ (reference sequence). The CDR3 covers 16 residues. CDR3 loop: CASSLPGGGDNTEAFF.

This rearrangement joins TRBV5-1 to TRBJ2-3; TCRdb indicates TRBD2, and absent DNA this call remains unverified. Germline V lookup: CDR1 SGHRS, CDR2 YFSETQ. The CDR3 loop spans 16 amino acids. CDR3: CASSFLAGILTDTQYF.

The genes are TRBV5-6 and TRBJ2-5. The germline CDR1 and CDR2 sequences are SGHDT and YYEEEE. The CDR3 length is 15 residues. CDR3: CASSWDLFRAETQYF.

The rearrangement links TRBV11-1 to TRBJ2-1. Germline CDR1 reads SGHAT; CDR2 reads FQDESV (reference sequence). This CDR3 contains 14 residues. This CDR3 reads CASSSRSSYNEQFF.

The chain couples TRBV29-1 to TRBJ1-1; absent DNA, TCRdb's TRBD1 call cannot be checked. The germline CDR1 and CDR2 sequences are SQVTM and ANQGSEA. CDR3 length: 13 amino acids. Here the CDR3 reads CSVDTGESTEAFF.

V gene TRBV29-1 combines with J gene TRBJ2-7. The length of the CDR3 is 12 residues. Per the germline V gene, CDR1 is SQVTM and CDR2 is ANQGSEA. CDR3: CSVVLRTYEQYF.

The V call is TRBV28, the J call TRBJ2-1; TCRdb names TRBD1, which stays unverified in the absence of DNA. The CDR3 spans 15 residues. Germline CDR1 and CDR2: MDHEN and SYDVKM. CDR3 region: CASAPGTRKRNEQFF. Full variable domain (missing parts from reference TRBV28 and TRBJ2-1): DVKVTQSSRYLVKRTGEKVFLECVQDMDHENMFWYRQDPGLGLRLIYFSYDVKMKEKGDIPEGYSVSREKKERFSLILESASTNQTSMYLCASAPGTRKRNEQFFGPGTRLTVL.

This chain links TRBV29-1 with TRBJ2-5; TCRdb calls TRBD1, which cannot be checked without DNA. Germline-derived CDR1 and CDR2 are SQVTM and ANQGSEA. The CDR3 runs 13 residues. The CDR3 reads CSVPWGLSETQYF.